Each of the 8 T cell receptor beta chains below was sequenced from the same sample in a study of blood T cell repertoires in COVID-19. The protocol was immunoSEQ multiplex PCR, while the TCRdb copy is restricted to in-frame clones and leaves out a portion. In the table there are 200,000 to 300,000 clones, around 86% of which are singletons. The sequencing input was peripheral blood. The receptor source for this set is a woman aged 55-69 years with active or convalescent COVID-19.

The V call is TRBV2, the J call TRBJ1-2, with D unclear. The CDR3 extends over 12 amino acids. Germline values: CDR1 SNHLY, CDR2 FYNNEI. V was pared by 5 bases and J by 2 bases, with 6 bases between. Here the CDR3 DNA reads TGTGCCAGCAGTCCCCTAAACTATGGCTACACCTTC. Amino acid sequence: CASSPLNYGYTF.

The CDR3 coding sequence is TGTGCCAGCAGCCCGTCAGGGGGCGATAACTATGGCTACACCTTC. Translating gives CASSPSGGDNYGYTF. The chain carries TRBV4-2 and TRBJ1-2, with TRBD1 identical over 8 bases. Germline V gene lookup returns CDR1 LGHNA and CDR2 YNFKEQ. The CDR3 has 15 residues. Germline trimming cut 4 bases from V and 1 base from J; bases unmatched to any gene: 5.

The rearrangement uses TRBV29-1 and TRBJ2-3; no clear D gene. Trimming removed 4 bases from V and 3 bases from J, with 2 bases in between. CDR3 length equals 10 residues. Germline CDR1 SQVTM, CDR2 ANQGSEA. CDR3 DNA: TGCAGCGTTGCGACAGATACGCAGTATTTT. Protein: CSVATDTQYF.

This clone occurred a few times. The chain employs TRBV28 and TRBJ1-5, with TRBD1 matching 9 bases. The CDR3 length is 15 residues. After removal of 4 bases from V and 9 bases from J, the junction contained 10 bases not matched to a gene. The germline V gene has CDR1 MDHEN and CDR2 SYDVKM. The CDR3: CASSSGQGPAWPQHF. CDR3 sequence (DNA): TGTGCCAGCAGTTCCGGACAGGGGCCGGCCTGGCCCCAGCATTTT.

The rearrangement uses TRBV6-1 and TRBJ2-7; 10 bases are a match to TRBD1. CDR1 and CDR2 (germline): MNHNS, SASEGT. CDR3 size: 16 residues. The junction had 9 bases not matched to a gene; V was cut back by 2 bases and J by 5 bases. As DNA, the CDR3 is TGTGCCAGCAGTGAAAAGGGGGACAGGGGTTCCCACGAGCAGTACTTC. It specifies CASSEKGDRGSHEQYF.

The chain links TRBV19 to TRBJ2-1; 13 nucleotides match TRBD2. The germline V gene has CDR1 LNHDA and CDR2 SQIVND (reference sequence). CDR3 size: 18 residues. With V trimmed by 1 base and J by 5 bases, 8 bases remained unmatched. CDR3: CASSIAVTTSGGNNEQFF. In DNA form, the CDR3 reads TGTGCCAGTAGTATAGCGGTGACGACTAGCGGGGGGAACAATGAGCAGTTCTTC.

The chain joins TRBV27 to TRBJ2-3, with D maybe TRBD1 (6 bases). Germline V lookup: CDR1 MNHEY, CDR2 SMNVEV (reference sequence). Trimming shortened V by 4 bases and J by 1 base, and 12 bases separated the two germline ends. The CDR3 length is 15 residues. This CDR3 is CASSWARQGTDTQYF. CDR3 bases: TGTGCCAGCAGTTGGGCGAGACAGGGCACAGATACGCAGTATTTT.

V and J are TRBV7-9 and TRBJ1-2; D gene unclear. Trimming took 5 bases from V and 4 from J, leaving 14 bases between them. Germline V CDR1 and CDR2: SEHNR, FQNEAQ (reference sequence). The CDR3 sequence is 14 residues long. CDR3 DNA sequence: TGTGCCAGCAGCCCCGCAGTCGCCGCCTATGGCTACACCTTC. This codes for CASSPAVAAYGYTF. The variable domain in full, with the rest retrieved from reference TRBV7-9 and TRBJ1-2, is DTGVSQNPRHKITKRGQNVTFRCDPISEHNRLYWYRQTLGQGPEFLTYFQNEAQLEKSRLLSDRFSAERPKGSFSTLEIQRTEQGDSAMYLCASSPAVAAYGYTFGSGTRLTVV.